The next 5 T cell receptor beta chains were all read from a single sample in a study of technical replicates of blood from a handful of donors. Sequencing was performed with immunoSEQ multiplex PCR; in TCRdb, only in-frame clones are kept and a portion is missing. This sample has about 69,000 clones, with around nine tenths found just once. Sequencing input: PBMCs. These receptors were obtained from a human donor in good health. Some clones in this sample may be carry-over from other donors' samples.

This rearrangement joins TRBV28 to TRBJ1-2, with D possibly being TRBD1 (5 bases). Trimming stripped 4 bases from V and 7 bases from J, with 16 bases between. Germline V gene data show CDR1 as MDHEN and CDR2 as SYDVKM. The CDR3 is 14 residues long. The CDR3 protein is CASSSRVAVVGYTF. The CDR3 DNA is TGTGCCAGCAGTTCCAGGGTGGCGGTGGTTGGCTACACCTTC.

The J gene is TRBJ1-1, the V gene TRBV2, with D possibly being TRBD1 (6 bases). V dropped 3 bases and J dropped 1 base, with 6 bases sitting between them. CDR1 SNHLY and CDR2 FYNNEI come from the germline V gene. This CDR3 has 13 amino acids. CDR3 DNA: TGTGCCAGCAGTGAGACAGGGAACACTGAAGCTTTCTTT. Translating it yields CASSETGNTEAFF.

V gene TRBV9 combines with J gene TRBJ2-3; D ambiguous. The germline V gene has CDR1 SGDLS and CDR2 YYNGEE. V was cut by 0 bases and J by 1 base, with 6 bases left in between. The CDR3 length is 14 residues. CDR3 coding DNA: TGTGCCAGCAGCGTAGGAGATGGCACAGATACGCAGTATTTT. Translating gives CASSVGDGTDTQYF.

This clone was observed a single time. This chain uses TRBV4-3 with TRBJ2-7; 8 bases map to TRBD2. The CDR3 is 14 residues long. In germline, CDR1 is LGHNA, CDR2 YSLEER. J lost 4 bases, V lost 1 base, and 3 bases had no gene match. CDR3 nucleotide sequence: TGCGCCAGCAGCCAAGCACTAGCGGCATACGAGCAGTACTTC. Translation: CASSQALAAYEQYF.

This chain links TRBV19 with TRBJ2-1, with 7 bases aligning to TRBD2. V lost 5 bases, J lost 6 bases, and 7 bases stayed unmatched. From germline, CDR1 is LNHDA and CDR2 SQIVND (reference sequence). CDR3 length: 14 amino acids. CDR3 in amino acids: CASSPSGGSNEQFF. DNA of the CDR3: TGTGCCAGTAGTCCTAGCGGCGGGTCCAATGAGCAGTTCTTC.